This T cell receptor (beta chain) was retrieved from a study of blood T cells in healthy people across ages (dated by TCRdb to between 2015 and 2017). Background on the whole study: In model experiments, template switching captured about one uniquely barcoded TCR beta cDNA molecule for every two T cells. Age-related changes in TCR beta repertoire diversity were measured in the study by deep sequencing normalized with unique cDNA molecular identifiers. The donors were divided into four age groups: young (average around 17 years), middle-aged (approximately 39), aged (about 56) and long-lived (roughly 88). To avoid experimental bias, donors of different ages were randomly spread across the sequencing lanes. Using the same blood draw, the study looked at two additional independent replicas of 1 million unique cDNA reads for two donors, one aged 18 to 30 and the other aged 80 or older.

Libraries came from 5' RACE. TCRdb shows the sequencer as Illumina HiSeq 2500. The second PCR ran for about 6 to 11 cycles and used a J-beta primer mix along with a sample-barcoded 5' primer. A unique molecular identifier was introduced onto each TCR beta cDNA molecule by a template-switch 5' adaptor carrying 12 random nucleotides. At least 2.5 million CDR3-containing paired-end reads were obtained from each sample. The Mint cDNA synthesis kit, primed by a TRBC-specific oligonucleotide, was used to synthesize first-strand cDNA from all RNA. After uracil-DNA glycosylase treatment, a first 18-cycle PCR used universal primers M1SS and BC2_uni_R on all cDNA. From the authors' description of their analysis: Normalization of each sample was performed by random selection of 1 million high-quality reads, each carrying a distinct molecular identifier. Instead of being binned into consensus sequences, reads with shared molecular identifiers were discarded. MiTCR, run with a Q25 quality threshold and the strictest error-elimination algorithm, handled CDR3 identification, clonotype clustering and error correction. A nonparametric unseen species model with Euler transformation was used to estimate a lower bound on total TCR beta diversity. TCRdb reanalyzed the raw reads on its own, using fastp at Q25 for trimming and MiXCR for clone calling, and kept in-frame beta chains. Records with the same CDR3 protein are collapsed into one entry carrying the most frequent genes and DNA. For this entry, the V and J calls and clone size follow TCRdb and not the study's own pipeline. The sample yields 650,000 to 1,000,000 distinct CDR3 sequences; more than 35% were counted once. Over 15% of the sample lies in the top ten.

As concerns this clonotype: The target of this receptor is not known. No base quality values were provided; no much bigger clone lies one nucleotide off.

Inclusive of the bounding cysteine and phenylalanine, the CDR3 is 15 residues long. Here the CDR3 DNA is all that survives: 45 bases in frame from base 1. The germline V gene specifies MNHEY as CDR1 and SVGEGT as CDR2. V gives up 0 bases and J gives up 2 bases, and the segment between their germline ends measures 11 bases. The full study reports these points: Conclusive comparison of naive and antigen-experienced compartments was prevented by the profiling of bulk unsorted PBMCs. Estimates of total diversity from one million sequenced T cells were regarded as lower bounds and underestimates. Because the CMV infection status of the donors was unknown, age-related changes in expanded clonotypes may potentially have been confounded. As age increased, observed TCR beta diversity per million T cells dropped in a roughly linear way, and a significant reduction was already evident by age about 40. The long-lived group showed more naive CD4+ T cells, fewer expanded clones and increased TCR diversity than the aged group, suggesting age selection. There was a strong correlation between observed TCR beta diversity and the percentage of naive T cells measured by flow cytometry.

The donors were a few dozen Caucasian individuals from Russia, aged roughly 6 to 90 years, who were systemically healthy. About 10 milliliters of peripheral blood were collected from each donor into EDTA-treated Vacutainer tubes. Ficoll-Paque density-gradient centrifugation was used to isolate PBMCs, with at least 6.5 million per sample. Total RNA was extracted from PBMCs with Trizol reagent, with at least 5 micrograms obtained per sample. For every donor, flow cytometry on a PBMC aliquot measured the percentage of naive CD45RAhigh/CD27high T cells. Sequences were obtained from blood. The TCR originated in a man older than 75 in good health. In this chain, TRBV6-2 or TRBV6-3 is recombined with TRBJ2-7; too little of a D gene remains to name it. The DNA sequence is TGTGCCAGCAGTTACTCGGAAGCTTCTACCTACGAGCAGTACTTC. Translated, this gives CASSYSEASTYEQYF.